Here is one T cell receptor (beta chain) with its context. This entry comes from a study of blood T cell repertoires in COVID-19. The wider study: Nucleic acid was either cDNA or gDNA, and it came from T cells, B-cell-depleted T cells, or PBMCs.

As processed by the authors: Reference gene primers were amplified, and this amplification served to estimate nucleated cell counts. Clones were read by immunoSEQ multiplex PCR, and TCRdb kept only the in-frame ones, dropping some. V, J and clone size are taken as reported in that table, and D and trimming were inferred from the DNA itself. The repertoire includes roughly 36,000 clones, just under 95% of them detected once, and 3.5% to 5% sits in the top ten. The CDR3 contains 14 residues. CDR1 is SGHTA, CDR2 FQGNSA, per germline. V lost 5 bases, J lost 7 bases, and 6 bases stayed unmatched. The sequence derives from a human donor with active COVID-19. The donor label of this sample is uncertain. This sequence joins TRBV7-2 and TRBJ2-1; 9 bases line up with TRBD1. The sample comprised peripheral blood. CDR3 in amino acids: CASSHGQGRNEQFF. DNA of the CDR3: TGTGCCAGCAGCCACGGACAGGGGAGGAATGAGCAGTTCTTC.